Following are 26 T cell receptor beta chains from one sample sequenced in a study of CD8 T cells in ankylosing spondylitis. One entry per CDR3 protein, called by TCRdb with MiXCR from the 5' RACE reads. The data contain roughly 30,000 distinct CDR3 sequences, about 14% of them seen just once; the ten biggest clones take up 35% to 45%. The sample taken for sequencing was blood. The receptors originated from a male donor with ankylosing spondylitis or in good health (not recorded which).

This clonotype appeared a few times. J is TRBJ2-2 and V is TRBV5-1; 7 bases are a match to TRBD1. CDR1 is SGHRS and CDR2 is YFSETQ in the germline V gene. The V segment lost 9 bases and the J segment 5 bases; nucleotides outside the gene matches: 10. This CDR3 has 14 amino acids. In DNA form, the CDR3 reads TGCGCCACCACGAGGGACAGATTTACCGGGGAGCTGTTTTTT. It encodes CATTRDRFTGELFF.

This clonotype has a handful of counts. This rearrangement joins TRBV13 to TRBJ2-3; 10 nucleotides agree with TRBD2. The CDR3 consists of 15 residues. The junction had 4 bases not matched to a gene; V was cut back by 5 bases and J by 2 bases. In germline, CDR1 is PRHDT, CDR2 FYEKMQ (reference sequence). DNA for the CDR3: TGTGCCAGCAGCGGGGGACTAGCGAACACAGATACGCAGTATTTT. Amino acids: CASSGGLANTDTQYF.

The CDR3 bases are TGCAGCGTTCCCCCAGGGGGGTACTACAATGAGCAGTTCTTC. Its protein is CSVPPGGYYNEQFF. The J gene is TRBJ2-1, the V gene TRBV29-1, with D possibly being TRBD1 (7 bases). CDR3 length: 14 residues. Germline V gene lookup returns CDR1 SQVTM and CDR2 ANQGSEA. Between the trimmed V and J ends, which lost 5 bases and 3 bases, there was a span of 14 bases.

V usage is TRBV5-1 and J usage is TRBJ2-1; 7 bases line up with TRBD2. The CDR3 extends over 15 amino acids. Germline V gives CDR1 SGHRS, CDR2 YFSETQ. J gave up 4 bases and V 0 bases, and 4 bases lay outside the gene matches. The CDR3 sequence is CASSLEGRDYNEQFF. The CDR3 DNA reads as TGCGCCAGCAGCTTGGAAGGGAGGGATTACAATGAGCAGTTCTTC.

V and J are TRBV28 and TRBJ2-3; D ambiguous. V lost 6 bases, J lost 0 bases, and 16 bases lay in between. The CDR3 contains 16 residues. CDR1 MDHEN and CDR2 SYDVKM come from the germline V gene. This CDR3 reads CASSPIGRASTDTQYF. CDR3 nucleotide sequence: TGTGCCAGCAGCCCCATTGGACGGGCAAGCACAGATACGCAGTATTTT.

V is TRBV6-5 and J is TRBJ2-2; D is ambiguous. With 0 bases removed from V and 6 bases from J, the gap between germline ends came to 17 bases. CDR1 is MNHEY and CDR2 is SVGAGI in the germline V gene. The CDR3 extends over 17 amino acids. The CDR3 spells CASSYSTAWQHAGELFF. CDR3 DNA sequence: TGTGCCAGCAGTTACTCGACGGCGTGGCAGCATGCCGGGGAGCTGTTTTTT.

This clonotype has just a few counts. The chain joins TRBV12-3 or TRBV12-4 to TRBJ2-2; unclear D gene. The CDR3 is 13 amino acids. Trimming took 2 bases from V and 6 from J, leaving 7 bases between them. Written as DNA, the CDR3 is TGTGCCAGCAGTTTACGGGTTGCCGGGGAGCTGTTTTTT. Protein product: CASSLRVAGELFF.

The V gene is TRBV7-3, the J gene TRBJ1-5; D gene uncertain. Trimming left V 1 base short and J 0 bases short, with 4 bases between. CDR3 size: 14 residues. The germline V gene encodes CDR1 SGHTA and CDR2 FQGTGA. As DNA, the CDR3 is TGTGCCAGCAGCTTAATCGATAGCAATCAGCCCCAGCATTTT. Translation gives CASSLIDSNQPQHF.

The CDR3: CASSFSGGAQETQYF. CDR3 DNA: TGTGCCAGCAGCTTTTCCGGGGGGGCCCAAGAGACCCAGTACTTC. The chain links TRBV28 to TRBJ2-5, with 8 nucleotides matching TRBD2. The CDR3 extends over 15 amino acids. Unmatched junction bases numbered 7, after V lost 6 bases and J lost 1 base. CDR1 and CDR2 (germline): MDHEN, SYDVKM.

This clonotype was observed a handful of times. This chain joins TRBV7-8 and TRBJ1-1; D perhaps matches TRBD1 (6 bases). Trimming shortened V by 2 bases and J by 6 bases, and 16 bases separated the two germline ends. Germline CDR1 SGHVS, CDR2 FQNEAQ. The CDR3 has 15 residues. The CDR3 sequence is CASSLTSGAFAEAFF. The DNA of the CDR3 is TGTGCCAGCAGCTTAACGTCAGGGGCGTTCGCTGAAGCTTTCTTT.

V is TRBV12-3 or TRBV12-4 and J is TRBJ1-4; no clear D. The CDR3 is 12 amino acids. Trimming took 5 bases from V and 10 from J, leaving 11 bases between them. CDR3 residues: CASSPRSGKLFF. The CDR3 DNA follows: TGTGCCAGCAGTCCCCGGAGCGGAAAACTGTTTTTT.

This clonotype was counted only a few times. The chain is built from TRBV12-3 or TRBV12-4 and TRBJ2-2; 8 nucleotides align to TRBD1. J lost 1 base, V lost 5 bases, and 6 bases had no gene match. The CDR3 extends over 16 amino acids. The chain's CDR3 is CASSLGTGLNTGELFF. CDR3 nucleotide sequence: TGTGCCAGCAGTCTGGGGACAGGCCTGAACACCGGGGAGCTGTTTTTT.

The chain is built from TRBV20-1 and TRBJ2-2; 8 bases match TRBD2. CDR1 and CDR2 (germline): DFQATT, SNEGSKA (reference sequence). This CDR3 has 16 residues. The V gene end was trimmed by 3 bases and the J gene end by 6 bases; junction bases not matched to a gene: 12. The chain's CDR3 is CSARAGRGGRSGELFF. CDR3 nucleotide sequence: TGCAGTGCTAGGGCAGGCCGGGGGGGCCGATCCGGGGAGCTGTTTTTT.

CDR3: CASSSRPGSGANVLTF. In DNA, the CDR3 is TGTGCCAGCAGCTCCCGCCCGGGTTCTGGGGCCAACGTCCTGACTTTC. The chain carries TRBV7-2 and TRBJ2-6; D remains unclear. The germline V and J ends were trimmed by 4 bases and 1 base, with 11 bases remaining between them. This CDR3 is built from 16 residues. In germline, CDR1 is SGHTA, CDR2 FQGNSA. The variable domain in full, with the rest retrieved from reference TRBV7-2 and TRBJ2-6, is GAGVSQSPSNKVTEKGKDVELRCDPISGHTALYWYRQSLGQGLEFLIYFQGNSAPDKSGLPSDRFSAERTGGSVSTLTIQRTQQEDSAVYLCASSSRPGSGANVLTFGAGSRLTVL.

The chain combines TRBV12-3 or TRBV12-4 with TRBJ1-1; a possible D gene is TRBD1 (5 bases). The germline V and J ends were trimmed by 6 bases and 12 bases, with 20 bases remaining between them. The CDR3 is 13 amino acids. This CDR3 is CASSSGTKDTPFF. The CDR3 DNA sequence: TGTGCCAGCAGCAGCGGGACCAAAGACACTCCTTTCTTT.

This rearrangement joins TRBV29-1 to TRBJ2-1, with 9 bases lining up with TRBD1. V shed 6 bases, J shed 12 bases, and the junction held 9 bases outside the gene matches. This CDR3 is 12 amino acids long. In germline, CDR1 is SQVTM, CDR2 ANQGSEA. The CDR3 nucleotides read TGCAGCGTCGACAGGGGGAAGGGGGGGCAGTTCTTC. Translating gives CSVDRGKGGQFF.

This clonotype was observed many times. The chain couples TRBV12-3 or TRBV12-4 to TRBJ1-1, with D perhaps TRBD1 (6 bases). The CDR3 has 17 residues. With 4 bases removed from V and 7 bases from J, the gap between germline ends came to 25 bases. The CDR3 reads CASSSILYNRVAREAFF. DNA for the CDR3: TGTGCCAGCAGTTCAATACTATATAACAGGGTTGCTCGTGAAGCTTTCTTT.

The V gene is TRBV12-3 or TRBV12-4, the J gene TRBJ2-4; the D gene could be TRBD1 or TRBD2 (5 bases each). V was pared by 5 bases and J by 5 bases, with 13 bases between. This CDR3 region has 14 residues. This CDR3 is CASSLGTVENIQYF. The CDR3 nucleotides read TGTGCCAGCAGTCTCGGGACCGTCGAAAACATTCAGTACTTC.

The chain is built from TRBV7-2 and TRBJ2-3; D unclear. The CDR3 contains 12 residues. Per the germline V gene, CDR1 is SGHTA and CDR2 is FQGNSA. V was shortened by 5 bases and J by 0 bases, with 3 bases between the two germline ends. The CDR3 nucleotides read TGTGCCAGCAGCACCAGCACAGATACGCAGTATTTT. This gives the protein CASSTSTDTQYF.

This clonotype was seen only a few times. The V gene is TRBV13, the J gene TRBJ2-3, with a weak D call TRBD1 (6 bases). The length of the CDR3 is 15 residues. Germline assignment: CDR1 PRHDT and CDR2 FYEKMQ (reference sequence). With 4 bases removed from V and 3 bases from J, the gap between germline ends came to 14 bases. DNA of the CDR3: TGTGCCAGCAGCTATATAACCACAGGGACAGATACGCAGTATTTT. Amino acids: CASSYITTGTDTQYF.

This clonotype has a handful of counts. The V gene is TRBV20-1, the J gene TRBJ2-3; TRBD2 agrees at 11 bases. The junction had 13 bases not matched to a gene; V was cut back by 6 bases and J by 2 bases. Germline CDR1 and CDR2: DFQATT and SNEGSKA (reference sequence). This CDR3 contains 17 residues. CDR3 protein: CSAPDGTSGLHTDTQYF. The CDR3 DNA is TGCAGTGCCCCTGACGGGACTAGCGGACTACACACAGATACGCAGTATTTT.

In this sample, this clonotype turned up a few times. V and J are TRBV4-3 and TRBJ1-1; D is undetermined. CDR3 length: 15 amino acids. Germline V gene data show CDR1 as LGHNA and CDR2 as YSLEER. V lost 1 base and J lost 1, with 10 bases in between. The DNA for the CDR3 is TGCGCCAGCAGCCAAGTGCAAGGACCGAACACTGAAGCTTTCTTT. It yields the protein CASSQVQGPNTEAFF.

This clonotype was picked up a small number of times. The V and J genes are TRBV6-2 or TRBV6-3 and TRBJ2-2, with a weak D call TRBD2 (6 bases). The CDR3 covers 14 residues. Trimming removed 0 bases at V and 5 bases at J, with 7 bases between. Germline V CDR1 and CDR2: MNHEY, SVGEGT. CDR3 nucleotides: TGTGCCAGCAGTTACTCGGGACTTACCGGGGAGCTGTTTTTT. Protein: CASSYSGLTGELFF.

This clonotype was seen a handful of times. J is TRBJ2-5 and V is TRBV28, with 7 nucleotides matching TRBD1. This CDR3 has 15 amino acids. CDR1 is MDHEN and CDR2 is SYDVKM in the germline V gene. The V segment lost 3 bases and the J segment 4 bases; nucleotides outside the gene matches: 8. The CDR3, as DNA: TGTGCCAGCAGTTTGTCCGGGACAGATCTAGAGACCCAGTACTTC. Translating gives CASSLSGTDLETQYF.

The chain has TRBV5-1 and TRBJ1-4; D is uncertain. CDR1 is SGHRS, CDR2 YFSETQ, per germline. Trimming took 8 bases from V and 8 from J, leaving 16 bases between them. The CDR3 has 13 amino acids. CDR3 amino acids: CASQRSLDEKLFF. DNA for the CDR3: TGCGCCAGTCAGCGTTCCCTTGACGAAAAACTGTTTTTT.

This clonotype was recorded a few times. This chain joins TRBV7-9 and TRBJ2-7; D possibly matches TRBD1 or TRBD2 (5 bases each). The CDR3 spans 13 residues. Per the germline V gene, CDR1 is SEHNR and CDR2 is FQNEAQ (reference sequence). V lost 4 bases, J lost 0 bases, and 7 bases lay in between. Here the CDR3 DNA reads TGTGCCAGCAGCTGGGGGACCTCCTACGAGCAGTACTTC. Encoded protein: CASSWGTSYEQYF.